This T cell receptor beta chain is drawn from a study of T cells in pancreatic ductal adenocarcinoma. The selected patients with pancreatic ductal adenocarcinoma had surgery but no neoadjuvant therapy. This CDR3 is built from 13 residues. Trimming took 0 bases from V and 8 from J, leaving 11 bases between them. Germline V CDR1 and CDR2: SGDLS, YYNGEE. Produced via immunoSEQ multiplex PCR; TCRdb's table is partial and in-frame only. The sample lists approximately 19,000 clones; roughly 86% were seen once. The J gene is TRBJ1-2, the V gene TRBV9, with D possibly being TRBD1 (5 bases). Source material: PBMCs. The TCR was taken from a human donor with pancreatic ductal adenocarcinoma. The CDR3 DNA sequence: TGTGCCAGCAGCGTAGCTACAGGAAGGGGCTACACCTTC. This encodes CASSVATGRGYTF.